A selection of T cell receptor beta chains follows, all from one sample in a study of control samples from healthy donors and cancer patients. The assay was immunoSEQ multiplex PCR, and TCRdb's table has in-frame clones only and misses some. The data show 120,000 or so clones, roughly 92% seen once. Input material: PBMCs. The receptors were gathered from a man older than 75 with head and neck cancer. The CDR3 runs from the conserved cysteine through the conserved F or W. A D gene is named only where the DNA matches it firmly. Only some rows state a clone size, as once, few, many or a class for expanded clones.

J gene: TRBJ1-4
clone size: .
D gene: .
V gene: TRBV29-1
CDR3 protein: CSVGVGGTANEKLFF
CDR3 DNA: TGCAGCGTTGGAGTTGGGGGGACGGCTAATGAAAAACTGTTTTTT

J gene: TRBJ2-1
clone size: few
D gene: TRBD2
V gene: TRBV6-5
CDR3 protein: CASSYSGLAPYNEQFF
CDR3 DNA: TGTGCCAGCAGTTACTCGGGACTAGCCCCATACAATGAGCAGTTCTTC

J gene: TRBJ2-4
clone size: .
D gene: TRBD1
V gene: TRBV5-6
CDR3 protein: CASSPGTGPKNIQYF
CDR3 DNA: TGTGCCAGCAGCCCCGGGACAGGCCCCAAAAACATTCAGTACTTC

J gene: TRBJ1-2
clone size: .
D gene: .
V gene: TRBV3-1/TRBV3-2
CDR3 protein: CASSQDHLYGYTF
CDR3 DNA: TGTGCCAGCAGCCAAGATCACCTCTATGGCTACACCTTC

J gene: TRBJ2-7
clone size: .
D gene: .
V gene: TRBV19
CDR3 protein: CASSTGSLDYYEQYF
CDR3 DNA: TGTGCCAGTAGTACAGGGTCCCTCGACTACTACGAGCAGTACTTC

J gene: TRBJ2-2
clone size: .
D gene: .
V gene: TRBV5-5
CDR3 protein: CASSFPVTLTGELFF
CDR3 DNA: TGTGCCAGCAGCTTCCCGGTGACCCTCACCGGGGAGCTGTTTTTT

J gene: TRBJ1-3
clone size: .
D gene: .
V gene: TRBV25-1
CDR3 protein: CASRLSGNTIYF
CDR3 DNA: TGTGCCAGCAGGCTGTCTGGAAACACCATATATTTT

J gene: TRBJ1-1
clone size: .
D gene: .
V gene: TRBV2
CDR3 protein: CASSLSQTSAEAFF
CDR3 DNA: TGTGCCAGCAGCCTCTCCCAAACTTCGGCCGAAGCTTTCTTT

J gene: TRBJ2-4
clone size: .
D gene: .
V gene: TRBV5-6
CDR3 protein: CASSRQWGARENIQYF
CDR3 DNA: TGTGCCAGCAGCCGTCAGTGGGGGGCGCGGGAAAACATTCAGTACTTC

J gene: TRBJ2-3
clone size: .
D gene: TRBD2
V gene: TRBV25-1
CDR3 protein: CASSDQRGNTDTQYF
CDR3 DNA: TGTGCCAGCAGTGACCAGCGGGGGAACACAGATACGCAGTATTTT

J gene: TRBJ2-3
clone size: .
D gene: TRBD2
V gene: TRBV7-8
CDR3 protein: CASSLWGLAGEGDTQYF
CDR3 DNA: TGTGCCAGCAGCTTGTGGGGACTAGCGGGAGAGGGAGATACGCAGTATTTT

J gene: TRBJ2-4
clone size: .
D gene: TRBD2
V gene: TRBV10-3
CDR3 protein: CAISSSGAENIQYF
CDR3 DNA: TGTGCCATCAGCAGTAGCGGGGCTGAAAACATTCAGTACTTC

J gene: TRBJ1-4
clone size: .
D gene: .
V gene: TRBV14
CDR3 protein: CASSQGGASNEKLFF
CDR3 DNA: TGTGCCAGCAGCCAAGGAGGGGCGTCTAATGAAAAACTGTTTTTT

J gene: TRBJ2-7
clone size: .
D gene: .
V gene: TRBV7-9
CDR3 protein: CASSLGRGGHEQYF
CDR3 DNA: TGTGCCAGCAGCTTGGGCAGGGGGGGCCACGAGCAGTACTTC

J gene: TRBJ2-1
clone size: .
D gene: TRBD2
V gene: TRBV27
CDR3 protein: CASSFPTSGSVNEQFF
CDR3 DNA: TGTGCCAGCAGTTTCCCTACTAGCGGGAGTGTCAATGAGCAGTTCTTC

J gene: TRBJ2-1
clone size: once
D gene: .
V gene: TRBV13
CDR3 protein: CASSLGSGLSSYNEQFF
CDR3 DNA: TGTGCCAGCAGCTTAGGAAGCGGGCTAAGCTCCTACAATGAGCAGTTCTTC

J gene: TRBJ2-7
clone size: .
D gene: .
V gene: TRBV7-6
CDR3 protein: CASGRPGEQYF
CDR3 DNA: TGTGCCAGCGGCCGCCCCGGGGAGCAGTACTTC

J gene: TRBJ2-5
clone size: .
D gene: TRBD2
V gene: TRBV29-1
CDR3 protein: CSVLAGVMWETQYF
CDR3 DNA: TGCAGCGTTTTAGCGGGAGTGATGTGGGAGACCCAGTACTTC

J gene: TRBJ1-4
clone size: .
D gene: .
V gene: TRBV5-6
CDR3 protein: CASSFRGITNEKLFF
CDR3 DNA: TGTGCCAGCAGCTTTCGGGGAATAACTAATGAAAAACTGTTTTTT

J gene: TRBJ2-7
clone size: .
D gene: TRBD1
V gene: TRBV5-5
CDR3 protein: CASSLDRGWYEQYF
CDR3 DNA: TGTGCCAGCAGCTTGGACAGGGGGTGGTACGAGCAGTACTTC

J gene: TRBJ2-3
clone size: .
D gene: TRBD1
V gene: TRBV10-3
CDR3 protein: CAISDRGQGADTQYF
CDR3 DNA: TGTGCCATCAGTGATAGGGGACAGGGGGCTGATACGCAGTATTTT

J gene: TRBJ2-7
clone size: .
D gene: TRBD1
V gene: TRBV5-1
CDR3 protein: CASSLLPGTGGYEQYF
CDR3 DNA: TGCGCCAGCAGCTTATTACCCGGGACAGGGGGATACGAGCAGTACTTC

J gene: TRBJ1-2
clone size: .
D gene: .
V gene: TRBV5-8
CDR3 protein: CASSFDRTGYTF
CDR3 DNA: TGTGCCAGCAGCTTCGACAGGACTGGCTACACCTTC

J gene: TRBJ2-5
clone size: .
D gene: TRBD1
V gene: TRBV5-1
CDR3 protein: CASSLGQGETQYF
CDR3 DNA: TGCGCCAGCAGCCTTGGACAGGGGGAGACCCAGTACTTC

J gene: TRBJ1-6
clone size: .
D gene: .
V gene: TRBV5-5
CDR3 protein: CASSLSPSYNSPLHF
CDR3 DNA: TGTGCCAGCAGCTTGAGTCCGAGCTATAATTCACCCCTCCACTTT

J gene: TRBJ2-7
clone size: few
D gene: TRBD2
V gene: TRBV10-3
CDR3 protein: CAISPTGLAGYEQYF
CDR3 DNA: TGTGCCATCAGTCCGACCGGACTAGCAGGGTACGAGCAGTACTTC

J gene: TRBJ2-7
clone size: .
D gene: .
V gene: TRBV6-5
CDR3 protein: CASGTPTSYEQYF
CDR3 DNA: TGTGCCAGCGGGACACCTACTTCCTACGAGCAGTACTTC

J gene: TRBJ2-3
clone size: .
D gene: .
V gene: TRBV5-1
CDR3 protein: CASSLGPKGGTDTQYF
CDR3 DNA: TGCGCCAGCAGCTTGGGCCCGAAGGGAGGCACAGATACGCAGTATTTT

J gene: TRBJ2-1
clone size: .
D gene: TRBD2
V gene: TRBV5-4
CDR3 protein: CASKSQRGEGKQFF
CDR3 DNA: TGTGCCAGCAAAAGCCAGCGGGGGGAGGGAAAGCAGTTCTTC

J gene: TRBJ1-1
clone size: .
D gene: .
V gene: TRBV30
CDR3 protein: CAWSVLTGKRNTEAFF
CDR3 DNA: TGTGCCTGGAGTGTACTTACAGGGAAACGGAACACTGAAGCTTTCTTT

J gene: TRBJ2-1
clone size: once
D gene: TRBD2
V gene: TRBV3-1/TRBV3-2
CDR3 protein: CASGLAFNEQFF
CDR3 DNA: TGTGCCAGTGGACTAGCCTTCAATGAGCAGTTCTTC

J gene: TRBJ2-2
clone size: .
D gene: TRBD2
V gene: TRBV5-6
CDR3 protein: CASSELAGVSGELFF
CDR3 DNA: TGTGCCAGCAGCGAACTAGCGGGAGTTTCCGGGGAGCTGTTTTTT

J gene: TRBJ2-5
clone size: .
D gene: .
V gene: TRBV19
CDR3 protein: CASSISRVEETQYF
CDR3 DNA: TGTGCCAGTAGTATCTCGAGGGTTGAAGAGACCCAGTACTTC

J gene: TRBJ2-7
clone size: .
D gene: .
V gene: TRBV5-1
CDR3 protein: CASSPAGTPGEQYF
CDR3 DNA: TGCGCCAGCAGCCCAGCCGGGACCCCCGGGGAGCAGTACTTC

J gene: TRBJ2-2
clone size: .
D gene: .
V gene: TRBV4-3
CDR3 protein: CASSQKGLATGELFF
CDR3 DNA: TGCGCCAGCAGCCAAAAGGGGCTAGCAACCGGGGAGCTGTTTTTT

J gene: TRBJ2-1
clone size: .
D gene: TRBD2
V gene: TRBV11-1
CDR3 protein: CASRLGGLNSYNEQFF
CDR3 DNA: TGTGCCAGCAGGTTGGGGGGACTAAACTCCTACAATGAGCAGTTCTTC

J gene: TRBJ2-2
clone size: .
D gene: .
V gene: TRBV4-1
CDR3 protein: CASSQVRYKTSSLQGGELFF
CDR3 DNA: TGCGCCAGCAGCCAAGTTCGATATAAAACTAGTTCTCTTCAAGGCGGGGAGCTGTTTTTT

J gene: TRBJ1-4
clone size: .
D gene: .
V gene: TRBV5-1
CDR3 protein: CASSLGPAATNEKLFF
CDR3 DNA: TGCGCCAGCAGCTTGGGGCCCGCCGCAACTAATGAAAAACTGTTTTTT

J gene: TRBJ2-3
clone size: .
D gene: TRBD2
V gene: TRBV6-2/TRBV6-3
CDR3 protein: CASSSRLAGADTQYF
CDR3 DNA: TGTGCCAGCAGTTCCCGACTAGCGGGGGCAGATACGCAGTATTTT

J gene: TRBJ1-1
clone size: .
D gene: .
V gene: TRBV10-3
CDR3 protein: CAISEYNTGRWTEAFF
CDR3 DNA: TGTGCCATCAGTGAGTATAATACAGGTCGGTGGACTGAAGCTTTCTTT

J gene: TRBJ1-4
clone size: .
D gene: .
V gene: TRBV12-3/TRBV12-4
CDR3 protein: CASSLLLNEKLFF
CDR3 DNA: TGTGCCAGCAGTTTATTATTGAATGAAAAACTGTTTTTT

J gene: TRBJ1-6
clone size: .
D gene: .
V gene: TRBV21-1
CDR3 protein: CASSKAQGCSYNSPLHF
CDR3 DNA: TGTGCCAGCAGCAAAGCGCAGGGGTGCTCCTATAATTCACCCCTCCACTTT

J gene: TRBJ2-1
clone size: .
D gene: TRBD2
V gene: TRBV30
CDR3 protein: CAWSPLSGTEQFF
CDR3 DNA: TGTGCCTGGAGTCCCCTTAGCGGGACTGAGCAGTTCTTC

J gene: TRBJ1-5
clone size: .
D gene: .
V gene: TRBV19
CDR3 protein: CASSIQGSLGDQPQHF
CDR3 DNA: TGTGCCAGTAGTATACAGGGCTCCTTGGGTGATCAGCCCCAGCATTTT

J gene: TRBJ1-1
clone size: .
D gene: TRBD1
V gene: TRBV29-1
CDR3 protein: CSAPRGGNTEAFF
CDR3 DNA: TGCAGCGCGCCCAGGGGGGGGAACACTGAAGCTTTCTTT

J gene: TRBJ1-2
clone size: .
D gene: TRBD1
V gene: TRBV4-1
CDR3 protein: CASSPLWGDRALGYTF
CDR3 DNA: TGCGCCAGCAGCCCCCTGTGGGGGGACAGGGCCCTTGGCTACACCTTC

J gene: TRBJ1-2
clone size: .
D gene: .
V gene: TRBV5-8
CDR3 protein: CASSLRGANYGYTF
CDR3 DNA: TGTGCCAGCAGCTTGCGCGGAGCTAACTATGGCTACACCTTC

J gene: TRBJ2-5
clone size: .
D gene: TRBD2
V gene: TRBV10-1
CDR3 protein: CASSPGLAGVKETQYF
CDR3 DNA: TGCGCCAGCAGCCCAGGACTAGCGGGGGTAAAAGAGACCCAGTACTTC

J gene: TRBJ2-7
clone size: .
D gene: .
V gene: TRBV2
CDR3 protein: CASSEGRQAEQYF
CDR3 DNA: TGTGCCAGCAGTGAGGGGAGACAGGCCGAGCAGTACTTC

J gene: TRBJ2-1
clone size: .
D gene: TRBD2
V gene: TRBV7-9
CDR3 protein: CASSPRTSGSGEQFF
CDR3 DNA: TGTGCCAGCAGCCCACGGACTAGCGGGAGTGGTGAGCAGTTCTTC